The 25 T cell receptor beta chains listed next were all sequenced from one sample in a study of PD-1 blockade in classical Hodgkin lymphoma. TCRdb's table, derived via immunoSEQ multiplex PCR, lists solely in-frame clones and lacks some. The data hold approximately 27,000 clones, with roughly 90% observed a single time. Time point in this sample: newly diagnosed, previously untreated cHL patient sample. With magnetic negative selection, CD4+ T cells were purified from PBMCs that had been thawed. Sequenced sample: CD4+ T cells from blood. These receptors all stem from a human donor with classical Hodgkin lymphoma.

J is TRBJ1-4 and V is TRBV4-1, with 7 bases identical to TRBD1. Germline V lookup: CDR1 MGHRA, CDR2 YSYEKL. This CDR3 has 16 residues. Losses at the gene ends were 4 bases for V and 4 bases for J; bases not matched to a gene: 9. The CDR3 spells CASSPQPGQFNEKLFF. CDR3 DNA: TGCGCCAGCAGCCCCCAACCGGGACAGTTTAATGAAAAACTGTTTTTT.

The genes are TRBV16 and TRBJ2-3; D is perhaps TRBD1 (6 bases). The CDR3 is 14 residues long. CDR1 KGHSY and CDR2 FQNENV come from the germline V gene. Trimming removed 2 bases at V and 4 bases at J, with 10 bases between. The CDR3 loop is CASSQIQGSDTQYF. The CDR3 DNA sequence: TGTGCCAGCAGCCAAATCCAGGGGTCAGATACGCAGTATTTT.

This clone was recorded once. The chain joins TRBV6-5 to TRBJ1-5, with TRBD1 matching over 8 bases. V lost 6 bases to trimming and J lost 9 bases; unmatched junction nucleotides: 10. The CDR3 sequence is 14 residues long. In germline, CDR1 is MNHEY, CDR2 SVGAGI. Here the CDR3 DNA reads TGTGCCAGCAGCCGCGGACAGGGTAGTAGGCCCCAGCATTTT. This encodes CASSRGQGSRPQHF.

CDR3 nucleotide sequence: TGTGCCAGCAGTTCCACCTCCGGGGCCAACGTCCTGACTTTC. It encodes CASSSTSGANVLTF. V and J are TRBV27 and TRBJ2-6; unclear D gene. With 4 bases removed from V and 4 bases from J, the gap between germline ends came to 8 bases. The CDR3 is made up of 14 amino acids. Germline lookup yields CDR1 MNHEY and CDR2 SMNVEV (reference sequence). Full variable domain (missing parts from reference TRBV27 and TRBJ2-6): EAQVTQNPRYLITVTGKKLTVTCSQNMNHEYMSWYRQDPGLGLRQIYYSMNVEVTDKGDVPEGYKVSRKEKRNFPLILESPSPNQTSLYFCASSSTSGANVLTFGAGSRLTVL.

The rearrangement links TRBV7-8 to TRBJ2-3; D possibly corresponds to TRBD2 (7 bases). CDR1 is SGHVS and CDR2 is FQNEAQ in the germline V gene. CDR3 size: 15 residues. Trimming took 3 bases from V and 2 from J, leaving 12 bases between them. The CDR3 sequence is CASSLGGPNTDTQYF. In DNA, the CDR3 is TGTGCCAGCAGCTTGGGGGGGCCCAACACAGATACGCAGTATTTT.

V usage is TRBV7-7 and J usage is TRBJ2-5; 8 bases match TRBD1. The CDR3 totals 14 residues. The V and J ends lost 5 bases and 5 bases, in that order; junction bases with no gene match: 7. Germline V CDR1 and CDR2: SSHAT, FNYEAQ (reference sequence). The DNA of the CDR3 is TGTGCCAGCAGCGTGGACAGGGATGGTGAGACCCAGTACTTC. Translating it yields CASSVDRDGETQYF.

The chain links TRBV28 to TRBJ1-5; TRBD1 is a possible D gene (5 bases). This CDR3 comprises 13 residues. Germline values: CDR1 MDHEN, CDR2 SYDVKM. Deletions cut 4 bases from V and 3 bases from J, with 7 bases between. The CDR3 region is CASSSGFNQPQHF. The CDR3 nucleotides read TGTGCCAGCAGTTCAGGGTTCAATCAGCCCCAGCATTTT. Variable domain in full (rest from reference TRBV28 and TRBJ1-5): DVKVTQSSRYLVKRTGEKVFLECVQDMDHENMFWYRQDPGLGLRLIYFSYDVKMKEKGDIPEGYSVSREKKERFSLILESASTNQTSMYLCASSSGFNQPQHFGDGTRLSIL.

V usage is TRBV6-1 and J usage is TRBJ2-3; tentative D call: TRBD1 (6 bases). CDR1 and CDR2 (germline): MNHNS, SASEGT. CDR3 size: 12 residues. The ends were cut back, 7 bases at V and 4 bases at J, with 9 bases in the middle. Written as DNA, the CDR3 is TGTGCCAGCAAGGGGGACCCAGATACGCAGTATTTT. Translation gives CASKGDPDTQYF.

The genes are TRBV19 and TRBJ2-1, with 9 bases that match TRBD2. The V gene's germline CDR1 is LNHDA and CDR2 SQIVND (reference sequence). V lost 7 bases and J lost 7; bases outside the gene matches: 17. The CDR3 extends over 17 amino acids. This chain's CDR3 is CASTTLGGGRAGNEQFF. The CDR3 DNA reads TGTGCCAGTACCACCCTAGGGGGCGGGAGGGCCGGTAATGAGCAGTTCTTC. Complete variable domain (other parts from reference TRBV19 and TRBJ2-1): DGGITQSPKYLFRKEGQNVTLSCEQNLNHDAMYWYRQDPGQGLRLIYYSQIVNDFQKGDIAEGYSVSREKKESFPLTVTSAQKNPTAFYLCASTTLGGGRAGNEQFFGPGTRLTVL.

The chain's CDR3 is CASSWRIWRSNQPQHF. For the CDR3, the DNA is TGTGCCAGCAGCTGGCGAATATGGAGGAGCAATCAGCCCCAGCATTTT. The chain employs TRBV5-8 and TRBJ1-5; D uncertain. V was shortened by 3 bases and J by 1 base, with 14 bases between the two germline ends. The CDR3 runs 16 residues. Germline V gene sequence: CDR1 SGHTS, CDR2 YDEGEE.

J is TRBJ1-5 and V is TRBV7-2; D is uncertain. Germline CDR1 and CDR2: SGHTA and FQGNSA. The germline V and J ends were trimmed by 2 bases and 1 base, with 6 bases remaining between them. The CDR3 has 14 residues. CDR3 sequence: CASSLTASNQPQHF. CDR3 bases: TGTGCCAGCAGCTTAACAGCCAGCAATCAGCCCCAGCATTTT.

This sequence joins TRBV2 and TRBJ2-5; 8 positions match TRBD1. The J call may be in error: the DNA end matches TRBJ2-7 better. CDR1 is SNHLY, CDR2 FYNNEI, per germline. This CDR3 spans 14 amino acids. The CDR3 region is CASNIGQGFYEQYF. The CDR3 bases are TGTGCCAGCAACATAGGACAGGGTTTCTACGAGCAGTACTTC.

The V call is TRBV7-2, the J call TRBJ2-3; D ambiguous. V gave up 0 bases and J gave up 6 bases, with 13 bases separating them. The CDR3 is 15 amino acids. Germline CDR1 SGHTA, CDR2 FQGNSA. CDR3 sequence (DNA): TGTGCCAGCAGCTTAGCCCCTCCCCCCTCCGATACGCAGTATTTT. Residues: CASSLAPPPSDTQYF.

J is TRBJ1-2 and V is TRBV10-3; D remains ambiguous. The CDR3 has 14 amino acids. V was trimmed by 3 bases and J by 7 bases, leaving 15 bases between them. Germline-derived CDR1 and CDR2 are ENHRY and SYGVKD. CDR3 coding DNA: TGTGCCATCAGTGATACAAGGGAAAGCGGTGGCTACACCTTC. As protein: CAISDTRESGGYTF.

The chain employs TRBV19 and TRBJ2-2; 11 bases match TRBD2. The CDR3 length is 18 residues. Germline V gene lookup returns CDR1 LNHDA and CDR2 SQIVND (reference sequence). Unmatched junction bases numbered 11, after V lost 3 bases and J lost 5 bases. The CDR3 is CASSIDAIAGGLTGELFF. The CDR3 DNA follows: TGTGCCAGTAGTATCGATGCCATAGCGGGAGGGCTTACCGGGGAGCTGTTTTTT. Supplemented by reference TRBV19 and TRBJ2-2, the full variable domain reads DGGITQSPKYLFRKEGQNVTLSCEQNLNHDAMYWYRQDPGQGLRLIYYSQIVNDFQKGDIAEGYSVSREKKESFPLTVTSAQKNPTAFYLCASSIDAIAGGLTGELFFGEGSRLTVL.

The chain employs TRBV4-3 and TRBJ2-7; D assignment may be TRBD1 or TRBD2 (5 bases each). Germline loops: CDR1 LGHNA, CDR2 YSLEER. The CDR3 runs 15 residues. V lost 0 bases, J lost 6 bases, and 15 bases lay in between. The CDR3 loop is CASSQEAGQGREQYF. CDR3 sequence (DNA): TGCGCCAGCAGCCAAGAGGCAGGGCAGGGACGCGAGCAGTACTTC.

The chain joins TRBV11-3 to TRBJ1-5, with D possibly matching TRBD1 (5 bases). The CDR3 consists of 15 residues. Trimming cost V 2 bases and J 6 bases, with 14 bases left between them. CDR1 SGHNT and CDR2 YENEEA come from the germline V gene. The CDR3 protein is CASSLKQGPPQPQHF. In nucleotides, the CDR3 is TGTGCCAGCAGCTTAAAGCAGGGACCCCCTCAGCCCCAGCATTTT.

This chain uses TRBV5-4 with TRBJ2-7, with D perhaps being TRBD1 or TRBD2 (5 bases each). Germline V gene lookup returns CDR1 SGHNT and CDR2 YYREEE (reference sequence). The length of the CDR3 is 14 residues. V was clipped by 4 bases and J by 2 bases, with 13 bases between them. As DNA, the CDR3 is TGTGCCAGCAGCCAGCGGAAGGGGACCTACGAGCAGTACTTC. Residues: CASSQRKGTYEQYF.

The chain links TRBV7-2 to TRBJ2-1, with D uncertain. Germline CDR1 and CDR2: SGHTA and FQGNSA. The CDR3 loop spans 18 amino acids. V was shortened by 1 base and J by 3 bases, with 19 bases between the two germline ends. The CDR3 spells CASSLEGYGPPHYNEQFF. The CDR3 coding sequence is TGTGCCAGCAGCTTAGAGGGTTACGGTCCTCCCCACTACAATGAGCAGTTCTTC.

The V call is TRBV19, the J call TRBJ1-5; D gene uncertain. The germline V gene has CDR1 LNHDA and CDR2 SQIVND (reference sequence). The length of the CDR3 is 13 residues. The V end was cut by 3 bases, the J end by 5 bases, with 8 bases between. CDR3 sequence: CASSIYSDQPQHF. For the CDR3, the DNA is TGTGCCAGTAGTATTTACAGCGATCAGCCCCAGCATTTT. The full variable domain, with the rest looked up from reference TRBV19 and TRBJ1-5, is DGGITQSPKYLFRKEGQNVTLSCEQNLNHDAMYWYRQDPGQGLRLIYYSQIVNDFQKGDIAEGYSVSREKKESFPLTVTSAQKNPTAFYLCASSIYSDQPQHFGDGTRLSIL.

The rearrangement uses TRBV10-3 and TRBJ2-2, with 9 bases lining up with TRBD1. V lost 11 bases and J lost 1; bases outside the gene matches: 5. From germline, CDR1 is ENHRY and CDR2 SYGVKD. The CDR3 length is 14 residues. CDR3 bases: TGTGCCGTTCGACAGGGGGGGAACACCGGGGAGCTGTTTTTT. Translation gives CAVRQGGNTGELFF.

The chain joins TRBV4-3 to TRBJ2-2, with a possible D match to TRBD2 (6 bases). V gave up 0 bases and J gave up 6 bases, with 11 bases separating them. The germline V gene encodes CDR1 LGHNA and CDR2 YSLEER. The CDR3 has 15 residues. The CDR3 sequence: CASSQDTSWAGELFF. CDR3 nucleotides: TGCGCCAGCAGCCAAGATACTAGCTGGGCCGGGGAGCTGTTTTTT.

This sequence joins TRBV18 and TRBJ2-3; 12 bases line up with TRBD1. The trim removed 5 bases at V and 4 bases at J, leaving 4 bases unmatched. The germline V gene encodes CDR1 KGHSH and CDR2 LQKENI. This CDR3 contains 15 residues. CDR3 coding DNA: TGTGCCAGCTCAGCGGGACAGGGGGCCCCAGATACGCAGTATTTT. Translating it yields CASSAGQGAPDTQYF. The whole variable domain, filled in from reference TRBV18 and TRBJ2-3, reads NAGVMQNPRHLVRRRGQEARLRCSPMKGHSHVYWYRQLPEEGLKFMVYLQKENIIDESGMPKERFSAEFPKEGPSILRIQQVVRGDSAAYFCASSAGQGAPDTQYFGPGTRLTVL.

This clone is a singleton in its sample. This chain joins TRBV7-2 and TRBJ1-2, with D maybe TRBD1 (5 bases). Between the trimmed V and J ends, which lost 5 bases and 4 bases, there was a span of 14 bases. This CDR3 is built from 14 residues. Germline V lookup: CDR1 SGHTA, CDR2 FQGNSA. CDR3 sequence (DNA): TGTGCCAGCAGCAGGGGACCCGGTGGCTATGGCTACACCTTC. Protein sequence: CASSRGPGGYGYTF.

The V gene is TRBV9, the J gene TRBJ1-5, with no clear D. The CDR3 is 15 residues long. Per the germline V gene, CDR1 is SGDLS and CDR2 is YYNGEE. V was shortened by 0 bases and J by 4 bases, with 11 bases between the two germline ends. The CDR3 region is CASSVGRVGNQPQHF. CDR3 DNA: TGTGCCAGCAGCGTAGGAAGGGTCGGAAATCAGCCCCAGCATTTT.